The 20 T cell receptor beta chains below were found in one sample sequenced in a study of blood T cell repertoires in COVID-19. Here immunoSEQ multiplex PCR was the method, and the copy in TCRdb shows in-frame clones only, minus some. The data show tens of thousands of clones, roughly 80% seen once. The sequenced material came from peripheral blood. Every receptor here comes from a human donor in a cohort sampled during active COVID-19.

The chain combines TRBV14 with TRBJ2-5; possible D gene TRBD2, 6 bases. CDR3 size: 13 residues. Germline-derived CDR1 and CDR2 are SGHDN and FVKESK. V was clipped by 4 bases and J by 2 bases, with 8 bases between them. CDR3 amino acids: CASSPRGQETQYF. The CDR3 DNA follows: TGTGCCAGCAGCCCCCGGGGGCAAGAGACCCAGTACTTC.

V gene TRBV7-2 combines with J gene TRBJ1-5; D remains unclear. CDR3 length: 12 residues. With 11 bases removed from V and 0 bases from J, the gap between germline ends came to 8 bases. The germline V gene encodes CDR1 SGHTA and CDR2 FQGNSA. The CDR3 coding sequence is TGTGCCCCTCCTCGTAGCAATCAGCCCCAGCATTTT. Translated, it gives CAPPRSNQPQHF.

This clone was seen a single time. The gene calls are TRBV6-2 or TRBV6-3 and TRBJ2-7; 10 bases line up with TRBD1. The V segment lost 4 bases and the J segment 5 bases; nucleotides outside the gene matches: 14. The germline gives CDR1 MNHEY, CDR2 SVGEGT. The CDR3 is 17 residues long. The DNA of the CDR3 is TGTGCCAGCAGTTCTACCTGGACAGGGGGAAAAAGTAACGAGCAGTACTTC. Its translation: CASSSTWTGGKSNEQYF.

The CDR3 loop is CASRQQGGTDTQYF. In DNA, the CDR3 is TGTGCCAGCAGGCAACAGGGTGGCACAGATACGCAGTATTTT. The rearrangement uses TRBV7-9 and TRBJ2-3; weak D call: TRBD1 (6 bases). Germline V gene lookup returns CDR1 SEHNR and CDR2 FQNEAQ (reference sequence). This CDR3 comprises 14 residues. V dropped 6 bases and J dropped 1 base, with 11 bases sitting between them.

The chain uses TRBV19 and TRBJ2-5, with D perhaps matching TRBD1 (5 bases). V was cut by 5 bases and J by 0 bases, with 10 bases left in between. The CDR3 is made up of 14 amino acids. From germline, CDR1 is LNHDA and CDR2 SQIVND (reference sequence). In DNA form, the CDR3 reads TGTGCCAGTAGTTCACAGGCGTACCAAGAGACCCAGTACTTC. Its protein is CASSSQAYQETQYF.

The genes are TRBV18 and TRBJ2-7; D possibly corresponds to TRBD2 (5 bases). The length of the CDR3 is 15 residues. V dropped 3 bases and J dropped 5 bases, with 17 bases sitting between them. The V gene's germline CDR1 is KGHSH and CDR2 LQKENI. The CDR3 loop is CASSPEELGGNEQYF. The CDR3 bases are TGTGCCAGCTCACCGGAGGAACTCGGTGGGAACGAGCAGTACTTC.

The genes are TRBV25-1 and TRBJ2-7; 8 bases match TRBD2. Unmatched junction bases numbered 8, after V lost 3 bases and J lost 1 base. Germline V gives CDR1 MGHDK, CDR2 SYGVNS. The CDR3 runs to 16 residues. CDR3 sequence: CASSDPSSGNSYEQYF. CDR3 nucleotides: TGTGCCAGCAGTGACCCAAGTAGCGGGAATTCCTACGAGCAGTACTTC.

V usage is TRBV14 and J usage is TRBJ2-1; 9 nucleotides align to TRBD2. The ends lost 3 bases at V and 1 base at J; junction bases unmatched: 7. Per germline, CDR1 SGHDN and CDR2 FVKESK. The CDR3 runs to 17 residues. The CDR3 nucleotides are TGTGCCAGCAGCCAGGACTTAGCGGGAGTTTCCTACAATGAGCAGTTCTTC. Encoded protein: CASSQDLAGVSYNEQFF.

The J gene is TRBJ1-1, the V gene TRBV6-1, with no clear D. The CDR3 consists of 16 residues. Germline-derived CDR1 and CDR2 are MNHNS and SASEGT. V lost 2 bases and J lost 0, with 13 bases in between. CDR3 region: CASSELSIPMNTEAFF. The CDR3 region has the DNA TGTGCCAGCAGTGAACTATCGATTCCCATGAACACTGAAGCTTTCTTT.

This rearrangement joins TRBV15 to TRBJ2-1, with D maybe TRBD2 (6 bases). V was pared by 3 bases and J by 10 bases, with 10 bases between. Germline CDR1 LNHNV, CDR2 YYDKDF (reference sequence). The CDR3 is made up of 12 amino acids. The CDR3 reads CATSSRGGEQFF. Written as DNA, the CDR3 is TGTGCCACCAGCAGTCGTGGGGGGGAGCAGTTCTTC. Variable domain in full (rest from reference TRBV15 and TRBJ2-1): DAMVIQNPRYQVTQFGKPVTLSCSQTLNHNVMYWYQQKSSQAPKLLFHYYDKDFNNEADTPDNFQSRRPNTSFCFLDIRSPGLGDTAMYLCATSSRGGEQFFGPGTRLTVL.

The V and J genes are TRBV11-2 and TRBJ2-7; 11 bases fit TRBD2. The CDR3 is 14 residues long. Germline CDR1 is SGHAT and CDR2 is FQNNGV. V dropped 2 bases and J dropped 3; count of bases not matched to a gene: 0. CDR3 sequence (DNA): TGTGCCAGCAGCTTAACTAGCGGGGGCTACGAGCAGTACTTC. It yields the protein CASSLTSGGYEQYF.

The J gene is TRBJ1-2, the V gene TRBV18; 7 positions match TRBD1. There are 17 residues in the CDR3. CDR1 is KGHSH, CDR2 LQKENI, per germline. After removal of 4 bases from V and 3 bases from J, the junction contained 14 bases not matched to a gene. The CDR3 bases are TGTGCCAGCTCACAAAGCGTCCTTGAGGGACAGCACTATGGCTACACCTTC. Translated, it gives CASSQSVLEGQHYGYTF.

This chain links TRBV12-3 or TRBV12-4 with TRBJ2-7; TRBD1 might be the D (6 bases). V lost 4 bases and J 3 bases, leaving 10 bases between the germline ends. The length of the CDR3 is 13 residues. The CDR3 DNA follows: TGTGCCAGCAGTTACCAGGGGTACTACGAGCAGTACTTC. The encoded protein is CASSYQGYYEQYF.

This chain connects TRBV27 to TRBJ2-7, with D perhaps TRBD2 (6 bases). Germline V CDR1 and CDR2: MNHEY, SMNVEV (reference sequence). V was trimmed by 7 bases and J by 3 bases, leaving 19 bases between them. The CDR3 contains 15 residues. The CDR3 nucleotides are TGTGCCAGCAACCGCCTGGGGACTCCCAACTACGAGCAGTACTTC. This encodes CASNRLGTPNYEQYF.

The rearrangement joins TRBV29-1 to TRBJ2-2; D perhaps matches TRBD2 (6 bases). Germline loops: CDR1 SQVTM, CDR2 ANQGSEA. CDR3 size: 13 residues. The ends were cut back, 3 bases at V and 1 base at J, with 6 bases in the middle. The DNA for the CDR3 is TGCAGCGTTGACGGGGGGAACACCGGGGAGCTGTTTTTT. Translating it yields CSVDGGNTGELFF.

V and J are TRBV6-2 or TRBV6-3 and TRBJ2-7, with a tentative D call TRBD2 (6 bases). Germline V gene data show CDR1 as MNHEY and CDR2 as SVGEGT. The CDR3 is made up of 15 amino acids. V lost 2 bases and J lost 2, with 13 bases in between. The CDR3 region has the DNA TGTGCCAGCAGTTACCCGCGGGATTTAACCTACGAGCAGTACTTC. Encoded protein: CASSYPRDLTYEQYF.

The chain is built from TRBV18 and TRBJ2-5; TRBD1 might be the D (5 bases). With 8 bases removed from V and 2 bases from J, the gap between germline ends came to 9 bases. Looked up from germline, CDR1 is KGHSH and CDR2 is LQKENI. The CDR3 consists of 12 residues. In nucleotides, the CDR3 is TGTGCCAGCCACAAGGGGCAAGAGACCCAGTACTTC. Residues: CASHKGQETQYF.

This chain uses TRBV4-3 with TRBJ1-6, with D perhaps matching TRBD1 (6 bases). With 0 bases removed from V and 8 bases from J, the gap between germline ends came to 11 bases. CDR1 is LGHNA and CDR2 is YSLEER in the germline V gene. CDR3 length: 15 amino acids. CDR3 region: CASSQEGAGDSPLHF. The CDR3 region has the DNA TGCGCCAGCAGCCAAGAAGGGGCAGGGGATTCACCCCTCCACTTT.

This clone was seen a single time. CDR3 in amino acids: CASSLQGLSSNYGYTF. The DNA for the CDR3 is TGTGCCAGCAGCCTCCAGGGACTGTCCTCGAACTATGGCTACACCTTC. The rearrangement uses TRBV7-2 and TRBJ1-2; D possibly corresponds to TRBD1 (5 bases). The germline V gene has CDR1 SGHTA and CDR2 FQGNSA. Trimming shortened V by 5 bases and J by 2 bases, and 18 bases separated the two germline ends. The length of the CDR3 is 16 residues.

This clone was counted once. V and J are TRBV7-8 and TRBJ2-2, with 9 bases fitting TRBD1. After removal of 5 bases from V and 2 bases from J, the junction contained 6 bases not matched to a gene. CDR1 and CDR2 from the germline V gene are SGHVS and FQNEAQ. The CDR3 consists of 16 residues. The CDR3 DNA is TGTGCCAGCAGCCCGGGACAGGGTAGAAACACCGGGGAGCTGTTTTTT. This gives the protein CASSPGQGRNTGELFF.